The rows below give T cell receptor beta chains drawn from one sample of a study of cytomegalovirus exposure and HLA in healthy donors. Measured with immunoSEQ multiplex PCR; TCRdb has only the in-frame clones, and not every one. Its clone listing holds about 110,000 clones. Sequenced input: PBMCs. These receptors came from a man between 35 and 55 years old in good health and CMV-seropositive. Each CDR3 is given with its conserved first and last residue. The D gene is left open where the match is weak.

CDR3aa: CASSQGQGRWDTQYF; CDR3nt: TGCGCCAGCAGCCAAGGTCAGGGGCGTTGGGATACGCAGTATTTT; d_gene: NA; v_gene: TRBV4-1; j_gene: TRBJ2-3
CDR3aa: CASSQRIGEDEQFF; CDR3nt: TGCGCCAGCAGCCAACGCATAGGGGAAGATGAGCAGTTCTTC; d_gene: NA; v_gene: TRBV4-1; j_gene: TRBJ2-1
CDR3aa: CASSMGRTGPRGTQYF; CDR3nt: TGTGCCAGTAGTATGGGGAGAACGGGCCCGCGTGGGACCCAGTACTTC; d_gene: NA; v_gene: TRBV19; j_gene: TRBJ2-5
CDR3aa: CASPGITNEKLFF; CDR3nt: TGTGCCAGTCCGGGGATTACTAATGAAAAACTGTTTTTT; d_gene: NA; v_gene: TRBV21-1; j_gene: TRBJ1-4
CDR3aa: CASSRTPSGLPEKLFF; CDR3nt: TGTGCCAGCAGTAGGACCCCCTCAGGGCTCCCTGAAAAACTGTTTTTT; d_gene: NA; v_gene: TRBV27; j_gene: TRBJ1-4
CDR3aa: CASSANRLAGGLSGELFF; CDR3nt: TGTGCCAGCAGCGCAAACCGACTAGCGGGAGGCCTCAGCGGGGAGCTGTTTTTT; d_gene: TRBD2; v_gene: TRBV9; j_gene: TRBJ2-2
CDR3aa: CASSFSTSGAYEQYF; CDR3nt: TGTGCCAGCAGTTTTTCGACTAGCGGGGCCTACGAGCAGTACTTC; d_gene: TRBD2; v_gene: TRBV6-6; j_gene: TRBJ2-7
CDR3aa: CASSMLRQGGSGANVLTF; CDR3nt: TGTGCCAGTAGTATGTTGAGACAGGGGGGGAGTGGGGCCAACGTCCTGACTTTC; d_gene: TRBD1; v_gene: TRBV19; j_gene: TRBJ2-6
CDR3aa: CASTGRANSPLHF; CDR3nt: TGTGCCAGCACAGGCAGGGCTAATTCACCCCTCCACTTT; d_gene: NA; v_gene: TRBV6-5; j_gene: TRBJ1-6
CDR3aa: CASSPTGRGLETQYF; CDR3nt: TGTGCCAGCAGCCCAACGGGGCGGGGGCTAGAGACCCAGTACTTC; d_gene: NA; v_gene: TRBV11-2; j_gene: TRBJ2-5
CDR3aa: CASSVGQGGPLSGANVLTF; CDR3nt: TGTGCCAGTAGTGTCGGACAGGGGGGGCCTCTCTCTGGGGCCAACGTCCTGACTTTC; d_gene: TRBD1; v_gene: TRBV19; j_gene: TRBJ2-6
CDR3aa: CASSPVGQPSF; CDR3nt: TGTGCCAGCAGCCCGGTGGGACAGCCATCCTTC; d_gene: TRBD1; v_gene: TRBV7-8; j_gene: TRBJ1-2
CDR3aa: CAWNRGTNQPQHF; CDR3nt: TGTGCCTGGAACAGGGGGACTAATCAGCCCCAGCATTTT; d_gene: TRBD1; v_gene: TRBV30; j_gene: TRBJ1-5
CDR3aa: CASSKVCRGPGVNTEAFF; CDR3nt: TGTGCCAGCAGCAAAGTTTGTAGGGGCCCTGGGGTGAACACTGAAGCTTTCTTT; d_gene: NA; v_gene: TRBV21-1; j_gene: TRBJ1-1
CDR3aa: CASSLFLGDVNLQTDEQYF; CDR3nt: TGTGCCAGCAGTCTGTTTTTGGGAGACGTAAACCTACAGACCGACGAGCAGTACTTC; d_gene: NA; v_gene: TRBV28; j_gene: TRBJ2-7
CDR3aa: CASRTTGEVYEQYF; CDR3nt: TGTGCCAGCAGGACGACAGGGGAGGTCTACGAGCAGTACTTC; d_gene: TRBD1; v_gene: TRBV28; j_gene: TRBJ2-7
CDR3aa: CASSVGQGRVSNEKLFF; CDR3nt: TGTGCCAGCAGCGTCGGACAGGGTAGAGTATCTAATGAAAAACTGTTTTTT; d_gene: TRBD1; v_gene: TRBV9; j_gene: TRBJ1-4
CDR3aa: CASSLGPGEAFF; CDR3nt: TGTGCCAGCAGCTTAGGACCAGGGGAAGCTTTCTTT; d_gene: NA; v_gene: TRBV7-9; j_gene: TRBJ1-1
CDR3aa: CASSFRGSRETQYF; CDR3nt: TGCGCCAGCAGCTTCAGGGGGTCCAGAGAGACCCAGTACTTC; d_gene: TRBD1; v_gene: TRBV5-1; j_gene: TRBJ2-5
CDR3aa: CASSPRGTPDTQYF; CDR3nt: TGTGCCAGCAGCCCTAGGGGGACACCAGATACGCAGTATTTT; d_gene: NA; v_gene: TRBV7-3; j_gene: TRBJ2-3
CDR3aa: CASSLDTGNSYEQYF; CDR3nt: TGTGCCAGCAGCTTAGACACAGGGAACTCCTACGAGCAGTACTTC; d_gene: NA; v_gene: TRBV7-8; j_gene: TRBJ2-7
CDR3aa: CAWSKGRAVYEQYF; CDR3nt: TGTGCCTGGAGTAAAGGCAGGGCCGTCTACGAGCAGTACTTC; d_gene: NA; v_gene: TRBV30; j_gene: TRBJ2-7
CDR3aa: CASSLSVGRYSGESSYEQYF; CDR3nt: TGTGCCAGCAGCTTATCGGTGGGACGGTATAGCGGGGAAAGCTCCTACGAGCAGTACTTC; d_gene: TRBD2; v_gene: TRBV7-7; j_gene: TRBJ2-7
CDR3aa: CASSFMGGSPYEQYF; CDR3nt: TGTGCCAGCAGCTTCATGGGAGGATCTCCCTACGAGCAGTACTTC; d_gene: NA; v_gene: TRBV5-4; j_gene: TRBJ2-7
CDR3aa: CASSLQEGRIEAFF; CDR3nt: TGTGCCAGCAGCTTGCAAGAGGGGAGGATAGAAGCTTTCTTT; d_gene: NA; v_gene: TRBV5-6; j_gene: TRBJ1-1
CDR3aa: CASSATRDRSDQPQHF; CDR3nt: TGTGCCAGCAGCGCAACACGGGACAGGTCCGATCAGCCCCAGCATTTT; d_gene: TRBD1; v_gene: TRBV5-6; j_gene: TRBJ1-5
CDR3aa: CASSSTGTSFYEQYF; CDR3nt: TGTGCCAGCAGCTCCACCGGGACTAGCTTCTACGAGCAGTACTTC; d_gene: TRBD2; v_gene: TRBV13; j_gene: TRBJ2-7
CDR3aa: CASGQPGVNEKLFF; CDR3nt: TGTGCCAGCGGACAACCTGGGGTTAATGAAAAACTGTTTTTT; d_gene: NA; v_gene: TRBV7-9; j_gene: TRBJ1-4
CDR3aa: CASSDPPPGHNNSPLHF; CDR3nt: TGTGCCAGCAGTGATCCCCCCCCAGGGCACAATAATTCACCCCTCCACTTT; d_gene: NA; v_gene: TRBV2; j_gene: TRBJ1-6
CDR3aa: CASSFGQGYEQYF; CDR3nt: TGTGCCAGCAGTTTCGGACAGGGCTACGAGCAGTACTTC; d_gene: TRBD1; v_gene: TRBV11-2; j_gene: TRBJ2-7
CDR3aa: CASSLIHGGGSYEQYF; CDR3nt: TGTGCCAGCAGCTTAATACACGGAGGAGGGTCCTACGAGCAGTACTTC; d_gene: NA; v_gene: TRBV11-1; j_gene: TRBJ2-7
CDR3aa: CASSSSRPGLAVDTQYF; CDR3nt: TGTGCCAGCAGCTCAAGTCGTCCGGGACTAGCGGTAGATACGCAGTATTTT; d_gene: TRBD2; v_gene: TRBV14; j_gene: TRBJ2-3
CDR3aa: CASSLSMRSHQETQYF; CDR3nt: TGTGCCAGCAGCTTGTCAATGAGGAGTCACCAAGAGACCCAGTACTTC; d_gene: NA; v_gene: TRBV5-4; j_gene: TRBJ2-5
CDR3aa: CSVGVTGATGYTF; CDR3nt: TGCAGCGTTGGGGTCACAGGGGCAACTGGCTACACCTTC; d_gene: TRBD1; v_gene: TRBV29-1; j_gene: TRBJ1-2
CDR3aa: CASSEFPLRPGNYGYTF; CDR3nt: TGTGCCAGCAGTGAATTCCCCCTCCGGCCAGGGAACTATGGCTACACCTTC; d_gene: NA; v_gene: TRBV28; j_gene: TRBJ1-2
CDR3aa: CASSLAGTGKISSYEQYF; CDR3nt: TGTGCCAGCAGCTTAGCGGGGACAGGGAAAATTAGCTCCTACGAGCAGTACTTC; d_gene: TRBD1; v_gene: TRBV11-2; j_gene: TRBJ2-7
CDR3aa: CSVPKPPTGGNTEAFF; CDR3nt: TGCAGCGTTCCTAAGCCCCCGACAGGGGGGAACACTGAAGCTTTCTTT; d_gene: TRBD1; v_gene: TRBV29-1; j_gene: TRBJ1-1
CDR3aa: CASSLAQGGTGGGFF; CDR3nt: TGCGCCAGCAGCTTGGCGCAGGGTGGTACCGGGGGGGGGTTTTTT; d_gene: TRBD2; v_gene: TRBV5-1; j_gene: TRBJ2-2
CDR3aa: CASRDFSSYEQYF; CDR3nt: TGTGCCAGCAGGGACTTCAGCTCCTACGAGCAGTACTTC; d_gene: NA; v_gene: TRBV6-1; j_gene: TRBJ2-7
CDR3aa: CASSMEVTSGRALAKNIQYF; CDR3nt: TGTGCCAGTAGTATGGAGGTGACTAGCGGGAGGGCCTTGGCCAAAAACATTCAGTACTTC; d_gene: TRBD2; v_gene: TRBV19; j_gene: TRBJ2-4
CDR3aa: CASSPREYSNQPQHF; CDR3nt: TGTGCCAGCAGCCCTCGAGAGTATAGCAATCAGCCCCAGCATTTT; d_gene: NA; v_gene: TRBV5-8; j_gene: TRBJ1-5
CDR3aa: CASSEVGNRYEQYF; CDR3nt: TGTGCCAGCAGTGAAGTCGGGAACCGTTACGAGCAGTACTTC; d_gene: NA; v_gene: TRBV6-1; j_gene: TRBJ2-7
CDR3aa: CASSGPGDFTEAFF; CDR3nt: TGTGCCAGCAGTGGGCCAGGTGATTTTACTGAAGCTTTCTTT; d_gene: NA; v_gene: TRBV25-1; j_gene: TRBJ1-1
CDR3aa: CASSGRRETGELNTEAFF; CDR3nt: TGTGCCAGCAGCGGCCGTAGGGAAACAGGGGAATTGAACACTGAAGCTTTCTTT; d_gene: TRBD1; v_gene: TRBV9; j_gene: TRBJ1-1
CDR3aa: CASSLRTSENTGELFF; CDR3nt: TGTGCCAGCAGCTTAAGGACTAGCGAGAACACCGGGGAGCTGTTTTTT; d_gene: TRBD2; v_gene: TRBV7-3; j_gene: TRBJ2-2
CDR3aa: CASAPRTDSYEQYF; CDR3nt: TGTGCCAGCGCGCCGAGGACAGATTCCTACGAGCAGTACTTC; d_gene: NA; v_gene: TRBV5-4; j_gene: TRBJ2-7
CDR3aa: CASSQGGQPNQPQHF; CDR3nt: TGTGCCAGCAGCCAAGGTGGGCAGCCTAATCAGCCCCAGCATTTT; d_gene: NA; v_gene: TRBV6-1; j_gene: TRBJ1-5
CDR3aa: CASSPSTAGRGEKLFF; CDR3nt: TGTGCCAGCAGCCCCTCGACGGCAGGAAGAGGGGAAAAACTGTTTTTT; d_gene: NA; v_gene: TRBV7-2; j_gene: TRBJ1-4
CDR3aa: CASSATGDGYTF; CDR3nt: TGTGCCAGCAGTGCGACAGGCGACGGCTACACCTTC; d_gene: NA; v_gene: TRBV6-1; j_gene: TRBJ1-2
CDR3aa: CASSVRRADTQYF; CDR3nt: TGTGCCAGCAGCGTCCGGAGGGCAGATACGCAGTATTTT; d_gene: NA; v_gene: TRBV11-2; j_gene: TRBJ2-3
CDR3aa: CASTGVTDTQYF; CDR3nt: TGTGCCAGCACCGGGGTCACAGATACGCAGTATTTT; d_gene: NA; v_gene: TRBV6-1; j_gene: TRBJ2-3
CDR3aa: CASSLPNRGNEQYF; CDR3nt: TGTGCCAGCAGCTTACCTAACAGGGGCAACGAGCAGTACTTC; d_gene: TRBD1; v_gene: TRBV11-2; j_gene: TRBJ2-7
CDR3aa: CASSLVGTSGGTDTQYF; CDR3nt: TGTGCCAGCAGCTTAGTTGGGACTAGCGGGGGCACAGATACGCAGTATTTT; d_gene: TRBD2; v_gene: TRBV7-6; j_gene: TRBJ2-3
CDR3aa: CARSHPSGSPDTQYF; CDR3nt: TGTGCCAGAAGCCACCCTAGCGGGAGCCCAGATACGCAGTATTTT; d_gene: TRBD2; v_gene: TRBV5-3; j_gene: TRBJ2-3
CDR3aa: CASSLDRVRKYF; CDR3nt: TGTGCCAGCAGCTTAGACAGGGTGAGGAAGTACTTC; d_gene: NA; v_gene: TRBV7-2; j_gene: TRBJ2-5
CDR3aa: CSAVEGADTQYF; CDR3nt: TGCAGCGCAGTTGAGGGGGCAGATACGCAGTATTTT; d_gene: NA; v_gene: TRBV29-1; j_gene: TRBJ2-3
CDR3aa: CASSLLGAGYTF; CDR3nt: TGTGCCAGCAGCCTCCTGGGGGCCGGCTACACCTTC; d_gene: NA; v_gene: TRBV7-9; j_gene: TRBJ1-2